This section outlines one T cell receptor (beta chain) sequence together with its context. TCRdb keeps only in-frame clones here, not all; method: immunoSEQ multiplex PCR. The sample lists about 520,000 clones; approximately 85% were seen once. The CDR3 is 16 residues long. The V gene end was trimmed by 0 bases and the J gene end by 8 bases; junction bases not matched to a gene: 8. Germline V lookup: CDR1 MGHRA, CDR2 YSYEKL. The sample comes from a study of blood T cell repertoires in COVID-19. The clonotype was recovered from a human donor in a cohort sampled during active COVID-19. Specimen: peripheral blood. This chain connects TRBV4-1 to TRBJ2-7, with 12 bases matching TRBD2. DNA for the CDR3: TGCGCCAGCAGCCAAGAGTCAGGACTAGCGGGAAATAAGCAGTACTTC. It is translated as CASSQESGLAGNKQYF.